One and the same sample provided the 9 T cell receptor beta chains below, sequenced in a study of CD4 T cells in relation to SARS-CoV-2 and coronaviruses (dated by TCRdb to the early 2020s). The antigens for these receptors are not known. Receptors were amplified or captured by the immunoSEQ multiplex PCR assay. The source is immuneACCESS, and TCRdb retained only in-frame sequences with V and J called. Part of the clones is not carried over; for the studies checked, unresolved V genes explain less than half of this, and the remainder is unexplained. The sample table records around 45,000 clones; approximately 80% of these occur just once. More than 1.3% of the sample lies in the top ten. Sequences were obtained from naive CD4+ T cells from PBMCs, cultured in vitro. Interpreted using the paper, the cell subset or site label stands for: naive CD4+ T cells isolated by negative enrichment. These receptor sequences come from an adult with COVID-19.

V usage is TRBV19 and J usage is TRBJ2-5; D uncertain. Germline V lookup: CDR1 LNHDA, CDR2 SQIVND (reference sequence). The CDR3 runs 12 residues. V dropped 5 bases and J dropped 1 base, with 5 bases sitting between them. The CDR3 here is CASSSSQETQYF. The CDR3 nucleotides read TGTGCCAGTAGTTCCAGCCAAGAGACCCAGTACTTC.

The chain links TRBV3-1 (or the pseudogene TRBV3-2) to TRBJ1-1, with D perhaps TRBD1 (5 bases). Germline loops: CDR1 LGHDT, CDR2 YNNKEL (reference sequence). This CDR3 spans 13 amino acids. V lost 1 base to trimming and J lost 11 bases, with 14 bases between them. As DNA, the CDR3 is TGTGCCAGCAGCCAAGGACGGCGGGGCGCGGCTTTCTTT. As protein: CASSQGRRGAAFF.

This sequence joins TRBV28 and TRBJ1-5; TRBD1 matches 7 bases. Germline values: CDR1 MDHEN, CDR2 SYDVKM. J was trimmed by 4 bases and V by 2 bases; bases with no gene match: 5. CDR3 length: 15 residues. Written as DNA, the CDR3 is TGTGCCAGCAGTTTACTAGGGACAGTTAATCAGCCCCAGCATTTT. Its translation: CASSLLGTVNQPQHF.

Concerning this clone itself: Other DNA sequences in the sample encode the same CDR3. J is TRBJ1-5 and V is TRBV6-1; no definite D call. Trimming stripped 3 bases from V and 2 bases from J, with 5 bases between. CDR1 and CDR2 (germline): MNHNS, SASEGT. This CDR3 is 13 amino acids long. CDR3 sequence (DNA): TGTGCCAGCAGTGATCGGGGCAATCAGCCCCAGCATTTT. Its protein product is CASSDRGNQPQHF.

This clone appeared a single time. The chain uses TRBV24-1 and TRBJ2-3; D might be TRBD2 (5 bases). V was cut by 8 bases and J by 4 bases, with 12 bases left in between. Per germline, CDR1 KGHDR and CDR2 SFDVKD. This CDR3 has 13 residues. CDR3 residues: CATKVDGADTQYF. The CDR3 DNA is TGTGCCACCAAGGTAGACGGGGCAGATACGCAGTATTTT.

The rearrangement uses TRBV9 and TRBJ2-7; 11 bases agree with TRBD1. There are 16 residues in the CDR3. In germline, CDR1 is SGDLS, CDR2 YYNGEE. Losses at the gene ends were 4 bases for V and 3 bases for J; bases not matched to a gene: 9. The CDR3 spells CASSRTGQGVDYEQYF. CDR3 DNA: TGTGCCAGCAGCCGCACGGGACAGGGGGTCGACTACGAGCAGTACTTC. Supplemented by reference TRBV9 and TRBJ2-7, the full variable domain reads DSGVTQTPKHLITATGQRVTLRCSPRSGDLSVYWYQQSLDQGLQFLIQYYNGEERAKGNILERFSAQQFPDLHSELNLSSLELGDSALYFCASSRTGQGVDYEQYFGPGTRLTVT.

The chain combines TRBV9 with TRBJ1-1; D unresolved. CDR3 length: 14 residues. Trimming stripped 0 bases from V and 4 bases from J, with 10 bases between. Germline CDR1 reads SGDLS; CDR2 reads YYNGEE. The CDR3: CASSVGLPGTEAFF. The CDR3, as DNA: TGTGCCAGCAGCGTAGGCCTCCCGGGCACTGAAGCTTTCTTT. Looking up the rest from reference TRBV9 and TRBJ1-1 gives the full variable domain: DSGVTQTPKHLITATGQRVTLRCSPRSGDLSVYWYQQSLDQGLQFLIQYYNGEERAKGNILERFSAQQFPDLHSELNLSSLELGDSALYFCASSVGLPGTEAFFGQGTRLTVV.

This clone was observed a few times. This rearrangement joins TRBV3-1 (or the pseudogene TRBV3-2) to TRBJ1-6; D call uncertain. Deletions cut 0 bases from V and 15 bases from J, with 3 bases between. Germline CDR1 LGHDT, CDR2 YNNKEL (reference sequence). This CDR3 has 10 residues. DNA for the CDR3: TGTGCCAGCAGCCAAGAACTCCTCCACTTT. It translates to CASSQELLHF.

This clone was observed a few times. DNA of the CDR3: TGCGCCAGCAGCCAGTCTTTAGGGACAGCCGGAAACACCATATATTTT. This codes for CASSQSLGTAGNTIYF. The rearrangement uses TRBV4-1 and TRBJ1-3; 7 nucleotides agree with TRBD1. This CDR3 has 16 amino acids. After removal of 3 bases from V and 4 bases from J, the junction contained 9 bases not matched to a gene. Germline V gene lookup returns CDR1 MGHRA and CDR2 YSYEKL.